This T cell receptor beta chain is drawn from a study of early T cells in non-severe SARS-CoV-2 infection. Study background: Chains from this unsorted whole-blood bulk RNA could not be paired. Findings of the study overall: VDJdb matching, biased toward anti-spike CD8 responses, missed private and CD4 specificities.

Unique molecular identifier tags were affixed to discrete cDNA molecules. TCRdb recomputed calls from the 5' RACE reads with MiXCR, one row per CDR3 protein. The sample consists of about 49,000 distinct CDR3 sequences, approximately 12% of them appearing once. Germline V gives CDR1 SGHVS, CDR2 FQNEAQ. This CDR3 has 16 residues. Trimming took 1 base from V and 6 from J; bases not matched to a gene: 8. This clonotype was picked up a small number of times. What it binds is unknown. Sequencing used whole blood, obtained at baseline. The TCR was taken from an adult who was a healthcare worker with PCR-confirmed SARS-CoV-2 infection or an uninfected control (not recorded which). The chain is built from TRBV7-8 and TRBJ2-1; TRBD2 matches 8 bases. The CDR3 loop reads CASSLVREGVLNEQFF. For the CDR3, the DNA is TGTGCCAGCAGCTTAGTTCGGGAGGGCGTTCTCAATGAGCAGTTCTTC. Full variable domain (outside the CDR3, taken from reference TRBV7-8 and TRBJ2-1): GAGVSQSPRYKVAKRGQDVALRCDPISGHVSLFWYQQALGQGPEFLTYFQNEAQLDKSGLPSDRFFAERPEGSVSTLKIQRTQQEDSAVYLCASSLVREGVLNEQFFGPGTRLTVL.